Listed here are 8 T cell receptor beta chains from one sample, sequenced in a study of Graves' ophthalmopathy and Graves' hyperthyroidism. Scientists amplified the TCR beta CDR3 regions from RNA transcripts. Second-round multiplex PCR came after first-round RT-PCR with HTBI primers. Each CDR3 protein is one row after TCRdb ran MiXCR on the multiplex PCR reads. The sample has around 1.1 million distinct CDR3 sequences, approximately 35% seen once; the top ten hold roughly 11%. Material for sequencing was peripheral blood or thyroid tissue (not recorded which). These receptors were obtained from an adult man with Graves' hyperthyroidism.

This clonotype was counted many times. The chain combines TRBV29-1 with TRBJ2-7; D might be TRBD1 (6 bases). The V end lost 1 base, the J end lost 0 bases, and 16 bases lay between the germline ends. Germline V gene sequence: CDR1 SQVTM, CDR2 ANQGSEA. This CDR3 has 16 amino acids. CDR3 DNA sequence: TGCAGCGTTGAAGTATTCAGGGACATACTCTCCTACGAGCAGTACTTC. Protein product: CSVEVFRDILSYEQYF.

This clonotype came up once. J is TRBJ1-2 and V is TRBV9, with 8 bases that match TRBD1. V lost 5 bases and J lost 4; bases outside the gene matches: 13. This CDR3 contains 16 residues. Germline V gene lookup returns CDR1 SGDLS and CDR2 YYNGEE. CDR3 in amino acids: CASSPYPPDRGYGYTF. CDR3 DNA: TGTGCCAGCAGTCCCTACCCGCCCGACAGGGGCTATGGCTACACCTTC.

This chain's CDR3 is CASRGPGQGNYGYTF. As DNA, the CDR3 is TGTGCCAGCAGAGGCCCGGGACAGGGTAACTATGGCTACACCTTC. The J gene is TRBJ1-2, the V gene TRBV6-2 or TRBV6-3; TRBD1 matches 9 bases. V dropped 6 bases and J dropped 1; count of bases not matched to a gene: 6. Looked up from germline, CDR1 is MNHEY and CDR2 is SVGEGT. This CDR3 has 15 amino acids.

This clonotype was counted a few times. The V and J genes are TRBV5-4 and TRBJ1-2; weak D call: TRBD1 (6 bases). CDR1 is SGHNT and CDR2 is YYREEE in the germline V gene (reference sequence). V shed 3 bases and J shed 0 bases, with 12 bases lying between them. CDR3 length: 15 amino acids. Written as DNA, the CDR3 is TGTGCCAGCAGCTCCCATGACAGGACTAACTATGGCTACACCTTC. Its protein product is CASSSHDRTNYGYTF.

The table lists this clonotype with a count of one. This may stem from a read error, because a much larger clone lies one nucleotide away. The CDR3 DNA follows: TGTGCCAGCAGCTCCATCTTCTCTGGGCAGTTCTCCGCCACCTTC. Translating it yields CASSSIFSGQFSATF. The chain couples TRBV9 to TRBJ1-2; D remains unclear. V lost 4 bases and J 13 bases, leaving 26 bases between the germline ends. Germline values: CDR1 SGDLS, CDR2 YYNGEE. The CDR3 consists of 15 residues.

This clonotype was detected only once. The genes are TRBV10-2 and TRBJ2-5, with 7 bases fitting TRBD2. The CDR3 spans 14 residues. The junction had 3 bases not matched to a gene; V was cut back by 4 bases and J by 1 base. From germline, CDR1 is WSHSY and CDR2 SAAADI. The DNA for the CDR3 is TGCGCCAGCAGTGGAGGGACTATCCAAGAGACCCAGTACTTC. Translating it yields CASSGGTIQETQYF.

The rearrangement joins TRBV20-1 to TRBJ2-5, with 13 bases identical to TRBD2. The CDR3 covers 20 residues. Germline values: CDR1 DFQATT, CDR2 SNEGSKA (reference sequence). V gave up 4 bases and J gave up 5 bases; unmatched junction bases: 22. CDR3 region: CSAKGLAGVNPGGTWETQYF. The CDR3, as DNA: TGCAGTGCTAAAGGACTAGCGGGAGTTAACCCAGGGGGCACATGGGAGACCCAGTACTTC.

This clonotype occurred a few times. The genes are TRBV27 and TRBJ2-7; D might be TRBD2 (5 bases). Germline V gene data show CDR1 as MNHEY and CDR2 as SMNVEV (reference sequence). Trimming removed 5 bases from V and 0 bases from J, with 11 bases in between. The CDR3 contains 14 residues. Here the CDR3 reads CASSRRLSSYEQYF. The CDR3 DNA is TGTGCCAGCAGTCGGAGGCTGAGCTCCTACGAGCAGTACTTC.